This T cell receptor beta chain was obtained from a study of blood T cells in healthy people across ages. Study-level findings and limits: Diversity was higher, and naive CD4+ cells more numerous, in long-lived donors than in aged donors. The study could not conclusively compare naive and antigen-experienced cells, given its unsorted PBMCs.

Each donor supplied around 9.6 milliliters of peripheral blood. V was cut by 5 bases and J by 7 bases, with 14 bases left in between. The CDR3 runs 14 residues. Looked up from germline, CDR1 is SGHVS and CDR2 is FQNEAQ. Then a second PCR, running about 7 to 11 cycles, was carried out with a sample-barcoded 5' primer and a J-beta primer mix. From each sample, at least 2.5 million paired-end reads containing CDR3 were obtained. Each CDR3 protein gets one entry after TCRdb re-called the 5' RACE reads with MiXCR. Of 700,000 or so distinct CDR3 sequences detected, 35% to 50% appear once; the ten largest clones hold 25% to 30%. Points on this clonotype: Its specificity is unknown.

The genes are TRBV7-8 and TRBJ1-4; tentatively, D is TRBD1 (6 bases). The clonotype comes from a man older than 75 in good health. The specimen was blood. CDR3 sequence: CASSPTGLGEKLFF. In DNA form, the CDR3 reads TGTGCCAGCAGCCCTACAGGGTTAGGTGAAAAACTGTTTTTT.